The 21 T cell receptor beta chains listed next were all sequenced from one sample in a study of response to subunit inactivated influenza vaccine (dated by TCRdb to the late 2010s). The library was generated by RT-PCR. Sequencing was carried out with an Illumina HiSeq 2500. In TCRdb, the public reads were trimmed at Q25 with fastp and aligned with MiXCR, with productive beta chains retained. Records with the same CDR3 protein are collapsed into one entry carrying the most frequent genes and DNA. The table for this sample lists almost 250,000 distinct CDR3 sequences; 12% of them were counted only once. The ten largest make up about 7.8% of the sample. The material sequenced was non-naive T cells sorted from PBMCs, taken 14 to 15 days before vaccination. This specimen's cell subset or site label, interpreted: memory T cell fraction. The receptors derive from a man in his fifties who received an inactivated influenza vaccine. Donor details come from another sample of the same person, matched by shared clones.

This clonotype was detected many times. The chain is built from TRBV6-6 and TRBJ2-3; no clear D gene. This CDR3 is 12 amino acids long. V lost 2 bases and J lost 6, with 6 bases in between. Germline-derived CDR1 and CDR2 are MNHNY and SVGAGI (reference sequence). The CDR3 coding sequence is TGTGCCAGCAGTTACCATTACGATACGCAGTATTTT. Protein sequence: CASSYHYDTQYF.

This clonotype was seen a handful of times. The chain joins TRBV7-6 to TRBJ2-1, with 7 nucleotides matching TRBD2. This CDR3 has 14 residues. In germline, CDR1 is SGHVS, CDR2 FNYEAQ. V dropped 4 bases and J dropped 3; count of bases not matched to a gene: 3. For the CDR3, the DNA is TGTGCCAGCAGCTCCGGGACTAACTACAATGAGCAGTTCTTC. Translation: CASSSGTNYNEQFF.

This clonotype has ten or more counts. This chain's CDR3 is CASRETDTQYF. CDR3 bases: TGTGCCAGCAGGGAGACAGATACGCAGTATTTT. The chain employs TRBV7-2 and TRBJ2-3; D is uncertain. The CDR3 consists of 11 residues. The V gene lost 6 bases and the J gene lost 3 bases, with 4 bases spanning the gap. Per germline, CDR1 SGHTA and CDR2 FQGNSA.

This clonotype was observed a few times. The chain couples TRBV24-1 to TRBJ2-1, with 9 bases identical to TRBD1. Looked up from germline, CDR1 is KGHDR and CDR2 is SFDVKD. V lost 3 bases and J lost 5; bases outside the gene matches: 10. The CDR3 length is 17 residues. The CDR3 nucleotides are TGTGCCACCAGTGATCTCGATCCGGGACAGGGAAACAATGAGCAGTTCTTC. Residues: CATSDLDPGQGNNEQFF.

This clonotype was seen a few times. The rearrangement uses TRBV4-3 and TRBJ2-1; the match to TRBD2 covers 7 bases. The CDR3 spans 17 residues. CDR1 and CDR2 (germline): LGHNA, YSLEER. The trim removed 4 bases at V and 7 bases at J, leaving 16 bases unmatched. The DNA for the CDR3 is TGCGCCAGCAGCCCCAGAGTAGGGGCTAGCGGCTTAAATGAGCAGTTCTTC. Amino acids: CASSPRVGASGLNEQFF.

This clonotype showed up many times. The chain carries TRBV30 and TRBJ2-7, with a possible D match to TRBD2 (5 bases). Trimming cost V 0 bases and J 7 bases, with 16 bases left between them. The CDR3 covers 14 residues. Germline CDR1 is GTSNPN and CDR2 is SVGIG (reference sequence). The CDR3 region has the DNA TGTGCCTGGAGTGTCAAGGGTTTCGGAGGAGAGCAGTACTTC. Encoded protein: CAWSVKGFGGEQYF.

The V gene is TRBV9, the J gene TRBJ2-3; a weak D match, TRBD1 (6 bases). Germline V gives CDR1 SGDLS, CDR2 YYNGEE. V was clipped by 0 bases and J by 1 base, with 15 bases between them. The CDR3 covers 17 residues. CDR3 residues: CASSVGALSGGTDTQYF. As DNA, the CDR3 is TGTGCCAGCAGCGTAGGGGCCCTATCAGGGGGCACAGATACGCAGTATTTT.

The V and J genes are TRBV20-1 and TRBJ2-7, with 12 bases aligning to TRBD1. The germline V gene has CDR1 DFQATT and CDR2 SNEGSKA (reference sequence). The CDR3 spans 14 residues. V was clipped by 5 bases and J by 4 bases; unmatched bases: 6. CDR3 bases: TGCAGTGCTCGGCCGGGACAGGGGGCTTACGAGCAGTACTTC. Amino acids: CSARPGQGAYEQYF.

V and J are TRBV5-1 and TRBJ1-1; TRBD1 aligns across 10 bases. The CDR3 runs 14 residues. With V trimmed by 4 bases and J by 4 bases, 4 bases remained unmatched. Germline V gene data show CDR1 as SGHRS and CDR2 as YFSETQ. The CDR3 here is CASSGTGASTEAFF. The CDR3 DNA follows: TGCGCCAGCAGCGGGACAGGGGCAAGCACTGAAGCTTTCTTT.

This clonotype was counted only a few times. This chain uses TRBV12-3 or TRBV12-4 with TRBJ1-1, with unresolved D. The length of the CDR3 is 13 residues. The germline V and J ends were trimmed by 3 bases and 1 base, with 6 bases remaining between them. CDR3 sequence (DNA): TGTGCCAGCAGTTTCGGGAAGAACACTGAAGCTTTCTTT. It yields the protein CASSFGKNTEAFF.

This clonotype was detected ten times or more. This chain links TRBV11-2 with TRBJ1-4; D not resolved. The germline V and J ends were trimmed by 2 bases and 0 bases, with 7 bases remaining between them. The CDR3 covers 15 residues. The germline V gene has CDR1 SGHAT and CDR2 FQNNGV. The CDR3 sequence: CASSLMGATNEKLFF. The DNA for the CDR3 is TGTGCCAGCAGCTTAATGGGAGCAACTAATGAAAAACTGTTTTTT.

This chain uses TRBV29-1 with TRBJ2-5; D might be TRBD1 (6 bases). This CDR3 is 21 amino acids long. Germline V gene data show CDR1 as SQVTM and CDR2 as ANQGSEA. Trimming left V 3 bases short and J 1 base short, with 33 bases between. CDR3 sequence reads: CSVEGQMDTGGTAWGQETQYF. DNA of the CDR3: TGCAGCGTTGAGGGACAAATGGACACCGGCGGTACGGCTTGGGGCCAAGAGACCCAGTACTTC.

This clonotype was picked up many times. The chain employs TRBV29-1 and TRBJ2-7, with 12 positions matching TRBD2. Trimming removed 4 bases from V and 6 bases from J; junction bases left unmatched: 4. There are 13 residues in the CDR3. Germline CDR1 is SQVTM and CDR2 is ANQGSEA. CDR3 DNA sequence: TGCAGCGTTGGACTAGCGGGAGAGAGCGAGCAGTACTTC. Translated: CSVGLAGESEQYF.

This CDR3 reads CASAGETQYF. The CDR3 nucleotides are TGCGCCAGCGCCGGAGAGACCCAGTACTTC. The rearrangement links TRBV5-1 to TRBJ2-5; D unclear. The germline V gene has CDR1 SGHRS and CDR2 YFSETQ. The germline V and J ends were trimmed by 7 bases and 4 bases, with 5 bases remaining between them. The CDR3 has 10 residues.

The chain employs TRBV20-1 and TRBJ2-5; TRBD1 agrees at 7 bases. Germline CDR1 DFQATT, CDR2 SNEGSKA (reference sequence). There are 16 residues in the CDR3. With 3 bases clipped from V and 0 bases from J, the junction kept 10 bases outside the gene matches. The CDR3 DNA follows: TGCAGTGCTAGTCCCCCAACAGGGGCGGACCAAGAGACCCAGTACTTC. Translating gives CSASPPTGADQETQYF.

This chain connects TRBV7-9 to TRBJ2-5; TRBD2 matches at 9 bases. Germline CDR1 SEHNR, CDR2 FQNEAQ (reference sequence). The CDR3 length is 16 residues. V gave up 5 bases and J gave up 4 bases; unmatched junction bases: 11. This CDR3 is CASSTSSGAVRETQYF. For the CDR3, the DNA is TGTGCCAGCAGCACCTCTAGCGGGGCGGTTAGAGAGACCCAGTACTTC. Combining the CDR3 with reference TRBV7-9 and TRBJ2-5 gives the whole variable domain DTGVSQNPRHKITKRGQNVTFRCDPISEHNRLYWYRQTLGQGPEFLTYFQNEAQLEKSRLLSDRFSAERPKGSFSTLEIQRTEQGDSAMYLCASSTSSGAVRETQYFGPGTRLLVL.

There are a few counts of this clonotype. V gene TRBV29-1 combines with J gene TRBJ2-2; TRBD1 matches at 11 bases. This CDR3 has 17 amino acids. Germline values: CDR1 SQVTM, CDR2 ANQGSEA. Germline trimming cut 3 bases from V and 1 base from J; bases unmatched to any gene: 7. The CDR3 loop reads CSVEPTGTGGNTGELFF. CDR3 DNA sequence: TGCAGCGTTGAGCCTACAGGGACAGGGGGGAACACCGGGGAGCTGTTTTTT.

The chain carries TRBV30 and TRBJ2-3; D is perhaps TRBD1 (6 bases). In germline, CDR1 is GTSNPN, CDR2 SVGIG (reference sequence). Trimming removed 0 bases from V and 9 bases from J, with 13 bases in between. The CDR3 sequence is 13 residues long. This CDR3 is CAWSVGDRSTQYF. The CDR3 DNA sequence: TGTGCCTGGAGTGTAGGCGACAGGTCCACGCAGTATTTT. The whole variable domain, remainder taken from reference TRBV30 and TRBJ2-3, is SQTIHQWPATLVQPVGSPLSLECTVEGTSNPNLYWYRQAAGRGLQLLFYSVGIGQISSEVPQNLSASRPQDRQFILSSKKLLLSDSGFYLCAWSVGDRSTQYFGPGTRLTVL.

This clonotype was found a few times. This chain connects TRBV29-1 to TRBJ2-5; TRBD2 might be the D (7 bases). V shed 4 bases and J shed 1 base, with 16 bases lying between them. Germline V gene lookup returns CDR1 SQVTM and CDR2 ANQGSEA. This CDR3 spans 15 amino acids. This chain's CDR3 is CSVGEGSGAQETQYF. The CDR3 DNA sequence: TGCAGCGTTGGGGAGGGGTCAGGGGCCCAAGAGACCCAGTACTTC.

The V call is TRBV30, the J call TRBJ1-5; tentative D call: TRBD1 (5 bases). The germline gives CDR1 GTSNPN, CDR2 SVGIG (reference sequence). The V gene lost 5 bases and the J gene lost 4 bases, with 15 bases spanning the gap. The CDR3 runs 14 residues. The CDR3 sequence is CAWGQGLWNQPQHF. The DNA for the CDR3 is TGTGCCTGGGGGCAGGGTCTATGGAATCAGCCCCAGCATTTT.

This chain links TRBV18 with TRBJ2-5, with D possibly being TRBD1 or TRBD2 (5 bases each). The V gene's germline CDR1 is KGHSH and CDR2 LQKENI. Trimming stripped 6 bases from V and 4 bases from J, with 12 bases between. The CDR3 sequence is 13 residues long. Here the CDR3 reads CASSTRDGETQYF. CDR3 nucleotides: TGTGCCAGCTCCACCAGGGACGGAGAGACCCAGTACTTC.